The 3 T cell receptor beta chains below were found in one sample sequenced in a study of metastatic and nonmetastatic thyroid tumors. TCRdb re-analyzed the PCR reads through MiXCR. The repertoire holds around 18,000 clones, with 30% to 40% as singletons. Patients were all untreated before their thyroid surgery. Sequencing input: tumor tissue. The receptors stem from a female donor with papillary thyroid cancer or a benign thyroid nodule (not recorded which). Some clones in this sample may be carry-over from other donors' samples.

This clone appeared a single time. The CDR3 DNA sequence: TGTGCCTGGAGGGGGAGGGCCACAGATACGCAGTATTTT. The encoded protein is CAWRGRATDTQYF. The V gene is TRBV30, the J gene TRBJ2-3; 7 positions match TRBD2. Germline values: CDR1 GTSNPN, CDR2 SVGIG (reference sequence). J was trimmed by 2 bases and V by 3 bases; bases with no gene match: 2. The length of the CDR3 is 13 residues.

This clone was detected once. The CDR3 is CASSRTSGSYEQYF. The DNA for the CDR3 is TGCGCCAGCAGCCGGACTAGCGGGAGCTACGAGCAGTACTTC. V and J are TRBV5-1 and TRBJ2-7; 13 nucleotides agree with TRBD2. CDR1 and CDR2 (germline): SGHRS, YFSETQ. This CDR3 spans 14 amino acids. V was pared by 4 bases and J by 3 bases, with 1 base of the junction left unmatched.

This clone came up a few times. The rearrangement joins TRBV12-3 or TRBV12-4 to TRBJ2-7; a possible D gene is TRBD2 (6 bases). Between the trimmed V and J ends, which lost 4 bases and 6 bases, there was a span of 7 bases. This CDR3 has 11 residues. CDR3 sequence reads: CASSSAGEQYF. The CDR3 DNA reads TGTGCCAGCAGTTCAGCGGGCGAGCAGTACTTC.